The 7 T cell receptor beta chains reported below all come from one sample, sequenced in a study of T cells in Graves' hyperthyroidism and ophthalmopathy. It was RNA transcripts that yielded the amplified TCR beta CDR3 regions. First-round RT-PCR of the TCR CDR3 relied on the HTBI primer set. TCRdb recomputed calls from the multiplex PCR reads with MiXCR, one row per CDR3 protein. This table has about 110,000 distinct CDR3 sequences, 15% to 20% appearing once. The source material was blood. These receptors originate from a woman aged 50 to 65 with Graves' hyperthyroidism.

This clonotype came up many times. This chain joins TRBV18 and TRBJ2-4; D not resolved. Germline V gene sequence: CDR1 KGHSH, CDR2 LQKENI. The CDR3 has 16 amino acids. V lost 1 base, J lost 6 bases, and 16 bases lay in between. The CDR3 region is CASSPQGTGSGNIQYF. The CDR3 DNA follows: TGTGCCAGCTCACCACAGGGTACGGGTTCGGGAAACATTCAGTACTTC.

This clonotype was detected ten times or more. The CDR3 DNA reads TGTGCCAGCAGCGCGGGACTTTACACAGATACGCAGTATTTT. It specifies CASSAGLYTDTQYF. V is TRBV11-2 and J is TRBJ2-3, with a tentative D call TRBD2 (6 bases). The CDR3 loop spans 14 amino acids. Trimming removed 5 bases from V and 2 bases from J, with 11 bases in between. Germline V lookup: CDR1 SGHAT, CDR2 FQNNGV.

This clonotype was counted many times. This chain joins TRBV19 and TRBJ1-5; 7 bases line up with TRBD1. The CDR3 has 17 residues. Looked up from germline, CDR1 is LNHDA and CDR2 is SQIVND (reference sequence). Trimming removed 1 base from V and 3 bases from J; junction bases left unmatched: 9. CDR3 loop: CASSIGQGQPFNQPQHF. The DNA of the CDR3 is TGTGCCAGTAGTATAGGACAGGGTCAACCCTTCAATCAGCCCCAGCATTTT.

This clonotype turned up a few times. This sequence joins TRBV6-1 and TRBJ2-1; possibly TRBD1 for D (5 bases). V was cut by 10 bases and J by 8 bases, with 24 bases left in between. CDR1 is MNHNS, CDR2 SASEGT, per germline. CDR3 size: 15 residues. CDR3 nucleotide sequence: TGTGCCATTATGACACGACAGATATCGTTGTATGAGCAGTTCTTC. Translated, it gives CAIMTRQISLYEQFF.

This clonotype was detected ten times or more. The chain uses TRBV27 and TRBJ1-6; D possibly corresponds to TRBD1 (6 bases). Germline-derived CDR1 and CDR2 are MNHEY and SMNVEV (reference sequence). The CDR3 contains 14 residues. V shed 2 bases and J shed 4 bases, with 6 bases lying between them. CDR3 residues: CASSLRGYNSPLHF. CDR3 in DNA: TGTGCCAGCAGTTTAAGGGGGTATAATTCACCCCTCCACTTT.

At least ten counts were recorded for this clonotype. The chain joins TRBV18 to TRBJ2-6; the D is unclear. The CDR3 is made up of 15 amino acids. CDR1 KGHSH and CDR2 LQKENI come from the germline V gene. The V end was cut by 5 bases, the J end by 0 bases, with 8 bases between. CDR3 sequence (DNA): TGTGCCAGCTCAGCCAGTCGCTCTGGGGCCAACGTCCTGACTTTC. Its protein product is CASSASRSGANVLTF.

This chain connects TRBV20-1 to TRBJ2-1; TRBD2 matches 14 bases. The J segment lost 0 bases and the V segment lost 6 bases, leaving 10 bases of the junction unmatched. Germline V gene lookup returns CDR1 DFQATT and CDR2 SNEGSKA (reference sequence). The CDR3 is made up of 18 amino acids. CDR3 sequence: CSAPGTGTSGGSYNEQFF. For the CDR3, the DNA is TGCAGTGCCCCCGGGACCGGGACTAGCGGGGGCTCCTACAATGAGCAGTTCTTC.